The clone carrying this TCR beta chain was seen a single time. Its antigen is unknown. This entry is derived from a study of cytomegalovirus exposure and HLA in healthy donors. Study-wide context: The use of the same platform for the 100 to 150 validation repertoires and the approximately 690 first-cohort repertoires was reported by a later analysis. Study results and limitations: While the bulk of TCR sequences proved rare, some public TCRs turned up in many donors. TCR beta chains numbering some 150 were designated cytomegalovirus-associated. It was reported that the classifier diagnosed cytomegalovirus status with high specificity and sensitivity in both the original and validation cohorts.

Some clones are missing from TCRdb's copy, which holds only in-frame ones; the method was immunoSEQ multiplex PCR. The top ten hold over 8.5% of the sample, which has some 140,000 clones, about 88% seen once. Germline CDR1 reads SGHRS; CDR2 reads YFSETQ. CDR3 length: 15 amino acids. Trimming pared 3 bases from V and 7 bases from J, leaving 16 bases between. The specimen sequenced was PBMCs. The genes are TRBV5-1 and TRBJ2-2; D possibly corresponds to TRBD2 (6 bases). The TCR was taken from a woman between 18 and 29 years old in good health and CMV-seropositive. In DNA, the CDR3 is TGCGCCAGCAGCTCTGGCCTGGGGGGTATCGGGGAGCTGTTTTTT. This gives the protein CASSSGLGGIGELFF.